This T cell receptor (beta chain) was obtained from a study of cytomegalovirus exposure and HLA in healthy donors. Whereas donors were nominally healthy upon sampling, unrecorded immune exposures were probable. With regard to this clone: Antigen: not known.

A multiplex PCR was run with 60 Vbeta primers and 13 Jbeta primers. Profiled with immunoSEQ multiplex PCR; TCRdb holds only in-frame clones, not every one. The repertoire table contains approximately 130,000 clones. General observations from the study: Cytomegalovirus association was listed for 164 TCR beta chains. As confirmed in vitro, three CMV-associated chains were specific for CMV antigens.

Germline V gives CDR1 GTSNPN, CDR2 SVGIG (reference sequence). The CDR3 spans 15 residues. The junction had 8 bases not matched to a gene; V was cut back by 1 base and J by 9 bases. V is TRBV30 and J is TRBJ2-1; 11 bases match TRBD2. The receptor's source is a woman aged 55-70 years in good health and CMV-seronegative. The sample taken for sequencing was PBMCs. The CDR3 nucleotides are TGTGCCTGGAGTGAGGCTAGCGGGGGGCGCAGTGAGCAGTTCTTC. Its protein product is CAWSEASGGRSEQFF.